This TCR beta chain appears in the sequencing data of a study of cytomegalovirus exposure and HLA in healthy donors. Study-level information: The 90 to 150 validation repertoires, a later analysis reported, used the same platform as the roughly 730 repertoires from the first cohort. Study-wide results and caveats: A few chains tied to CMV proved CMV antigen-specific in vitro. A list of around 160 TCR beta chains associated with cytomegalovirus was given.

Assay used: immunoSEQ multiplex PCR; TCRdb lists only in-frame clones, some missing. This table has approximately 160,000 clones, almost 85% appearing once. The V gene's germline CDR1 is MNHNS and CDR2 SASEGT. V was trimmed by 7 bases and J by 5 bases, leaving 17 bases between them. The CDR3 contains 15 residues. A remark on this clone: As yet, its antigen is unknown.

The rearrangement joins TRBV6-1 to TRBJ2-2, with D possibly TRBD1 on 6 matching bases. Sequenced input: PBMCs. This TCR was recovered from a man aged 25 to 40 in good health and CMV-seropositive. Here the CDR3 DNA reads TGTGCCAGCACTGGACCGATGACAGGTACCGGGGAGCTGTTTTTT. Translating it yields CASTGPMTGTGELFF.